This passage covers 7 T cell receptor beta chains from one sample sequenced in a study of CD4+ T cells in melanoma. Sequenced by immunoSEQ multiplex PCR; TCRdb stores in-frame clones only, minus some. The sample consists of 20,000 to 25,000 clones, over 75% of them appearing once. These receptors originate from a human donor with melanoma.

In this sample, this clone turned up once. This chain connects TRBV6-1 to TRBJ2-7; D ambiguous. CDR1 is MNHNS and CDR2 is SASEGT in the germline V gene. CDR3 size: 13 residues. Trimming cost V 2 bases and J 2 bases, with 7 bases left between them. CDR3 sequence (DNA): TGTGCCAGCAGTGAAAACGGACCCTACGAGCAGTACTTC. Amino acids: CASSENGPYEQYF.

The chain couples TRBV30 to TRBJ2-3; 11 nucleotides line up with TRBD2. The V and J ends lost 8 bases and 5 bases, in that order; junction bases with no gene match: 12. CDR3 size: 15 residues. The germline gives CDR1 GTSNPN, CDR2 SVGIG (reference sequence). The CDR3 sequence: CAGSSSGGPQDTQYF. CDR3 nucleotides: TGTGCCGGGTCATCTAGCGGGGGGCCTCAAGATACGCAGTATTTT.

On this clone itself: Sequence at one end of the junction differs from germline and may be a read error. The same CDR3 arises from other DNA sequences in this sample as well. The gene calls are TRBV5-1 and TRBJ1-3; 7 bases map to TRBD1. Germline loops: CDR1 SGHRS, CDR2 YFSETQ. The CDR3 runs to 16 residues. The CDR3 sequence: CASSSSTGVIGNTIYF. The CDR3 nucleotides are TGCGCCAGCAGCTCTTCCACAGGGGTGATTGGAAATACCATATATTTT.

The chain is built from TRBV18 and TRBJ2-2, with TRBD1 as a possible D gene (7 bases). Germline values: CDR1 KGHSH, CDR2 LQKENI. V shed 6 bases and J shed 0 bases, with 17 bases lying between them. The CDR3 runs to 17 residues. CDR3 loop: CASSRGGTVANTGELFF. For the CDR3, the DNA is TGTGCCAGCTCTCGAGGCGGGACAGTCGCGAACACCGGGGAGCTGTTTTTT.

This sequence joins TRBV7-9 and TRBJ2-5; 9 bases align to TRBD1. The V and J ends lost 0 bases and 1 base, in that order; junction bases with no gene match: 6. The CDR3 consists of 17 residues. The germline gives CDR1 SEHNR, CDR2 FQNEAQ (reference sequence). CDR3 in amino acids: CASSLARTGELQETQYF. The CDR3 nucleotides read TGTGCCAGCAGCTTAGCTCGGACAGGGGAACTCCAAGAGACCCAGTACTTC.

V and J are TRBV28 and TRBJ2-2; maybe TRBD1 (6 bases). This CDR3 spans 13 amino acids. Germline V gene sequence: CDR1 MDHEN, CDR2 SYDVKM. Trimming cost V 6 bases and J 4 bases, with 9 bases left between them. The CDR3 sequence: CASRTGFTGELFF. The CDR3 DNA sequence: TGTGCCAGCAGAACAGGGTTCACCGGGGAGCTGTTTTTT.

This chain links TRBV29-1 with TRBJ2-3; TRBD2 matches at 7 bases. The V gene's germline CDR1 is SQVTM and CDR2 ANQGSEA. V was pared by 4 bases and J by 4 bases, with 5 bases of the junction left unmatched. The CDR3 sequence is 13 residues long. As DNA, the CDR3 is TGCAGCGTTGTCAGCGGGACCCCAGATACGCAGTATTTT. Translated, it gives CSVVSGTPDTQYF.